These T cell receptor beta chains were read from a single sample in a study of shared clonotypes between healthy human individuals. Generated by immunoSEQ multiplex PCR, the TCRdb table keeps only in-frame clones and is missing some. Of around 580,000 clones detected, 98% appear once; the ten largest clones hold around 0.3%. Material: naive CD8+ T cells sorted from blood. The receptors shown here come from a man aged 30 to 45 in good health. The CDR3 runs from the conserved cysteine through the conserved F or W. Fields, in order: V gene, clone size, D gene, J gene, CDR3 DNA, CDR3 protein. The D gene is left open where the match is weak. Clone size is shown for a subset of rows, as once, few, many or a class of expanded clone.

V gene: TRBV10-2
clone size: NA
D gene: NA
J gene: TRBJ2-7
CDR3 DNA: TGCGCCAGCAGTGAGAGGAACTACGAGCAGTACTTC
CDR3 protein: CASSERNYEQYF

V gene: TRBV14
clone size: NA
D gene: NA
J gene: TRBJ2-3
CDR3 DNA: TGTGCCAGCAGCCAGTTTCAGGGAACAGATACGCAGTATTTT
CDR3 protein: CASSQFQGTDTQYF

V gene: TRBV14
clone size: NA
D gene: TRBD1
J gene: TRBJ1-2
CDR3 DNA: TGTGCCAGCAGCCTCCGGACAGGGTATGGCTACACCTTC
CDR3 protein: CASSLRTGYGYTF

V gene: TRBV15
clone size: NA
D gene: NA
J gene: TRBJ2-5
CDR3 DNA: TGTGCCACCAGCAGAGAAGCGCTCCAAGAGACCCAGTACTTC
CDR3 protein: CATSREALQETQYF

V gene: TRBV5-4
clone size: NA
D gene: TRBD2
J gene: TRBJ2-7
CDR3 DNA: TGTGCCAGCAGCTGGACTGTCGGGGCGGGAGCTGGCGACGAGCAGTACTTC
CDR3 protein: CASSWTVGAGAGDEQYF

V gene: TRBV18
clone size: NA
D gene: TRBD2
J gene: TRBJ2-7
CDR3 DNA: TGTGCCAGCTCACATAGCGGGGGTTACGAGCAGTACTTC
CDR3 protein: CASSHSGGYEQYF

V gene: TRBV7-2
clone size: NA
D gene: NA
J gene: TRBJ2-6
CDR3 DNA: TGTGCCAGCTTGCGGACATTCCTCTCTGGGGCCAACGTCCTGACTTTC
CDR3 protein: CASLRTFLSGANVLTF

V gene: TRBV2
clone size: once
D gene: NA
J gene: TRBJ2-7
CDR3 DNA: TGTGCCAGCAGCTCGGAGTCCTCCTACGAGCAGTACTTC
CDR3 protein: CASSSESSYEQYF

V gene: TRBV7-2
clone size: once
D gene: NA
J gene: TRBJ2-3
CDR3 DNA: TGTGCCAGCAGCTTAGAACAGGGTTTATCGACAGATACGCAGTATTTT
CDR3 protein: CASSLEQGLSTDTQYF

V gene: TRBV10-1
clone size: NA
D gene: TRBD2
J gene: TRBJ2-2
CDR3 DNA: TGCGCCAGCAGTGAAGGGACTATTCACACCGGGGAGCTGTTTTTT
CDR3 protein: CASSEGTIHTGELFF

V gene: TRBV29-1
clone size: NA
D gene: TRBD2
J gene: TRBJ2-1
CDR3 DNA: TGCACCTTTGGGGGGGATGAGCAGTTCTTC
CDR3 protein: CTFGGDEQFF

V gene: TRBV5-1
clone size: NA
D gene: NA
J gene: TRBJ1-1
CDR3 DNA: TGCGCCAGCAGCTCGGACGGCCCTGAAGCTTTCTTT
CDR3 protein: CASSSDGPEAFF

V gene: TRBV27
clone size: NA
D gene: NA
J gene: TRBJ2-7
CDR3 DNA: TGTGCCAGCACTTCTTCGGGACTTCTCCCCTACGAGCAGTACTTC
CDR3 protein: CASTSSGLLPYEQYF

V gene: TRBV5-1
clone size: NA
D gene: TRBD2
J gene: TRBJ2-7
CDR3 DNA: TGCGCCAGCAGCTTGTTCTCGGGAGGGGAGTACGAGCAGTACTTC
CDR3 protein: CASSLFSGGEYEQYF

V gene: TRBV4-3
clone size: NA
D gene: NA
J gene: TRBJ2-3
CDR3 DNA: TGCGCCAGCAGCCAAGATGTGGGGGCGGGGGATACGCAGTATTTT
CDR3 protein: CASSQDVGAGDTQYF

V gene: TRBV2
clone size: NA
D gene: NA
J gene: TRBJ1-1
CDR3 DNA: TGTGCCAGCAGTGAAGCGCTCCTAGGGGGCACTGAAGCTTTCTTT
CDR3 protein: CASSEALLGGTEAFF

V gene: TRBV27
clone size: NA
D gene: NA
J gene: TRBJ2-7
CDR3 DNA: TGTGCCAGCAGTTTAGGGTTAGAAGTGGATTACGAGCAGTACTTC
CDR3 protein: CASSLGLEVDYEQYF

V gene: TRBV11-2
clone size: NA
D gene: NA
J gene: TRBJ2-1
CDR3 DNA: TGTGCCAGCAGCTTAGGGAGCGGGTGGGAGCAGTTCTTC
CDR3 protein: CASSLGSGWEQFF

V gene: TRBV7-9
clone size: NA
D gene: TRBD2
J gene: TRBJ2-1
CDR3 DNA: TGTGCCAGCAGCTCTGGACTAGCAAGCGAGCAGTTCTTC
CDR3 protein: CASSSGLASEQFF

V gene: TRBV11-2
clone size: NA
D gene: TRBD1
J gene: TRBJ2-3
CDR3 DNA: TGTGCCAGCAGCTTAGGGCACGGGACAGGGTCCACAGATACGCAGTATTTT
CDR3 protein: CASSLGHGTGSTDTQYF

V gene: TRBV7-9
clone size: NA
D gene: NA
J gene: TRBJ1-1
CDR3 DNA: TGTGCCAGCAGCTTAGCGGGATACACTGAAGCTTTCTTT
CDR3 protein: CASSLAGYTEAFF

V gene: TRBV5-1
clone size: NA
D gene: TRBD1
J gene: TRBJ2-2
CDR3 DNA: TGCGCCAGCAGCTCGGGACAGACCAACACCGGGGAGCTGTTTTTT
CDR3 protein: CASSSGQTNTGELFF

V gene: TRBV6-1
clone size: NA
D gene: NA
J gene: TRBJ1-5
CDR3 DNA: TGTGCCAGCAGTTCCCGGGGGACACCCTACGAGCCCCAGCATTTT
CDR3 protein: CASSSRGTPYEPQHF

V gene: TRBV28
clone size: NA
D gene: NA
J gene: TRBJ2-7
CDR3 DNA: TGTGCCAGCAGTGGAGTTGGCTACGAGCAGTACTTC
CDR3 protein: CASSGVGYEQYF

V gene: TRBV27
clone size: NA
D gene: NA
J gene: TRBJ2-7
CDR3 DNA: TGTGCCAGCAGTTCCCAGGGATCCTACGAGCAGTACTTC
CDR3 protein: CASSSQGSYEQYF